These 20 T cell receptor beta chains share one sample of origin, sequenced in a study of STAT5B mutations in CD4+ large granular lymphocyte leukemia. Sequenced by immunoSEQ multiplex PCR; TCRdb stores in-frame clones only, minus some. The table records about 50,000 clones, about 80% of them present only once. Sequencing was carried out using CD4+ T cells from blood buffy coats. These TCRs come from a human donor in good health.

The J gene is TRBJ2-5, the V gene TRBV15, with TRBD1 matching 8 bases. The CDR3 has 15 amino acids. Germline values: CDR1 LNHNV, CDR2 YYDKDF (reference sequence). The V gene end was trimmed by 0 bases and the J gene end by 2 bases; junction bases not matched to a gene: 2. CDR3 in DNA: TGTGCCACCAGCAGAGATGGACAGGGACAAGAGACCCAGTACTTC. This codes for CATSRDGQGQETQYF.

The chain joins TRBV7-7 to TRBJ1-3, with D possibly TRBD1 on 6 matching bases. V lost 1 base and J lost 0, with 7 bases in between. This CDR3 region has 15 residues. CDR1 is SSHAT and CDR2 is FNYEAQ in the germline V gene (reference sequence). Written as DNA, the CDR3 is TGTGCCAGCAGCTTAGGCAGGGGCTCTGGAAACACCATATATTTT. Amino acids: CASSLGRGSGNTIYF.

The rearrangement uses TRBV7-3 and TRBJ2-1, with D perhaps matching TRBD1 or TRBD2 (5 bases each). V was pared by 4 bases and J by 5 bases, with 15 bases between. Looked up from germline, CDR1 is SGHTA and CDR2 is FQGTGA. The CDR3 has 15 amino acids. DNA of the CDR3: TGTGCCAGCAGCTCCCACCGGGACCTCCACAATGAGCAGTTCTTC. This gives the protein CASSSHRDLHNEQFF. Based on the CDR3 plus reference TRBV7-3 and TRBJ2-1, the full variable domain is GAGVSQTPSNKVTEKGKYVELRCDPISGHTALYWYRQSLGQGPEFLIYFQGTGAADDSGLPNDRFFAVRPEGSVSTLKIQRTERGDSAVYLCASSSHRDLHNEQFFGPGTRLTVL.

This CDR3 reads CASSPPGTGATYEQYF. DNA for the CDR3: TGTGCCAGCAGCCCTCCAGGGACAGGGGCGACCTACGAGCAGTACTTC. This chain connects TRBV11-3 to TRBJ2-7, with 10 bases fitting TRBD1. This CDR3 has 16 residues. Trimming at V came to 5 bases and at J to 2 bases, leaving 9 bases not matched to a gene. The germline gives CDR1 SGHNT, CDR2 YENEEA.

J is TRBJ1-2 and V is TRBV29-1, with TRBD1 identical over 9 bases. The CDR3 is 12 amino acids. The germline gives CDR1 SQVTM, CDR2 ANQGSEA. CDR3 region: CSETDRGEGYTF. CDR3 DNA sequence: TGCAGTGAAACCGACAGGGGGGAAGGCTACACCTTC.

The CDR3 DNA is TGCGCCAGCAGTGACTCTGGAAACACCATATATTTT. It is translated as CASSDSGNTIYF. The chain couples TRBV10-1 to TRBJ1-3; D unresolved. Deletions cut 3 bases from V and 0 bases from J, with 0 bases between. Germline V gene data show CDR1 as WNHNN and CDR2 as SYGVQD (reference sequence). This CDR3 is built from 12 residues.

This chain links TRBV19 with TRBJ1-1; D not certain. V lost 7 bases and J lost 1, with 13 bases in between. Looked up from germline, CDR1 is LNHDA and CDR2 is SQIVND (reference sequence). The length of the CDR3 is 14 residues. The CDR3 protein is CASKVQVGNTEAFF. The CDR3 region has the DNA TGTGCCAGTAAGGTGCAGGTCGGGAACACTGAAGCTTTCTTT.

This chain connects TRBV7-6 to TRBJ1-1; the match to TRBD1 covers 7 bases. This CDR3 comprises 14 residues. CDR1 is SGHVS and CDR2 is FNYEAQ in the germline V gene. Losses at the gene ends were 4 bases for V and 5 bases for J; bases not matched to a gene: 7. The CDR3 DNA is TGTGCCAGCAGCTCGAAACAGGGGCCGACTGAAGCTTTCTTT. This gives the protein CASSSKQGPTEAFF.

In its sample, this clone was seen once. This chain uses TRBV4-2 with TRBJ2-7; 10 bases line up with TRBD2. Germline lookup yields CDR1 LGHNA and CDR2 YNFKEQ. V gave up 6 bases and J gave up 0 bases; unmatched junction bases: 8. This CDR3 region has 16 residues. DNA for the CDR3: TGTGCCAGCAGTCCGGGAACTAGCGGGAACTCCTACGAGCAGTACTTC. Its translation is CASSPGTSGNSYEQYF.

The gene calls are TRBV30 and TRBJ2-1; 7 bases match TRBD2. Germline values: CDR1 GTSNPN, CDR2 SVGIG (reference sequence). The junction had 12 bases not matched to a gene; V was cut back by 1 base and J by 9 bases. This CDR3 comprises 15 residues. In DNA, the CDR3 is TGTGCCTGGAGTGGGGCCAGCGGGAAATGGGGTGAGCAGTTCTTC. It translates to CAWSGASGKWGEQFF.

The gene calls are TRBV6-5 and TRBJ1-1; D is uncertain. The germline V and J ends were trimmed by 0 bases and 7 bases, with 9 bases remaining between them. The CDR3 sequence is 13 residues long. Germline CDR1 MNHEY, CDR2 SVGAGI. The chain's CDR3 is CASSYSMRSEAFF. In DNA form, the CDR3 reads TGTGCCAGCAGTTACTCGATGCGGAGTGAAGCTTTCTTT.

The gene calls are TRBV19 and TRBJ1-2, with TRBD1 matching 7 bases. V lost 9 bases and J lost 0; bases outside the gene matches: 10. The CDR3 sequence is 15 residues long. CDR1 LNHDA and CDR2 SQIVND come from the germline V gene (reference sequence). The CDR3 bases are TGTGCCAGGCGTCGGACAGGTTCAGCTAACTATGGCTACACCTTC. Amino acid sequence: CARRRTGSANYGYTF.

The CDR3 protein is CSGTHQETQYF. The CDR3 coding sequence is TGCAGTGGGACTCACCAAGAGACCCAGTACTTC. This rearrangement joins TRBV20-1 to TRBJ2-5, with D perhaps matching TRBD2 (5 bases). The germline V and J ends were trimmed by 7 bases and 0 bases, with 6 bases remaining between them. The CDR3 consists of 11 residues. Germline V lookup: CDR1 DFQATT, CDR2 SNEGSKA (reference sequence).

The chain couples TRBV9 to TRBJ2-1; D is unclear. Deletions cut 4 bases from V and 0 bases from J, with 8 bases between. The length of the CDR3 is 14 residues. Germline CDR1 reads SGDLS; CDR2 reads YYNGEE. Here the CDR3 DNA reads TGTGCCAGCAGCCTTAAGCCCTCCTACAATGAGCAGTTCTTC. Amino acid sequence: CASSLKPSYNEQFF.

The V and J genes are TRBV11-3 and TRBJ2-5, with TRBD2 as a possible D gene (6 bases). The CDR3 consists of 16 residues. From germline, CDR1 is SGHNT and CDR2 YENEEA. Trimming stripped 6 bases from V and 5 bases from J, with 22 bases between. The CDR3 DNA follows: TGTGCCAGCAGTTCACCGGGACTTATCCCCGGGGAGACCCAGTACTTC. This codes for CASSSPGLIPGETQYF.

This chain connects TRBV4-1 to TRBJ2-7; 9 bases align to TRBD1. Germline loops: CDR1 MGHRA, CDR2 YSYEKL. V lost 6 bases to trimming and J lost 1 base; unmatched junction nucleotides: 4. The CDR3 sequence is 14 residues long. The CDR3: CASRRQGVSYEQYF. In DNA form, the CDR3 reads TGCGCCAGCAGGCGACAGGGGGTTTCCTACGAGCAGTACTTC.

This CDR3 is CASSKTSSTDTQYF. The CDR3 nucleotides are TGTGCCAGCAGTAAGACTAGCTCGACAGATACGCAGTATTTT. V gene TRBV6-1 combines with J gene TRBJ2-3; 7 nucleotides line up with TRBD2. With V trimmed by 5 bases and J by 3 bases, 5 bases remained unmatched. Germline assignment: CDR1 MNHNS and CDR2 SASEGT. CDR3 length equals 14 residues.

V and J are TRBV6-5 and TRBJ2-5, with D tentatively TRBD1 (6 bases). CDR3 length equals 15 residues. Trimming took off 5 bases at V and 1 base at J, with 14 bases between the two ends. Germline CDR1 and CDR2: MNHEY and SVGAGI. The CDR3 spells CASSPRTDLQETQYF. CDR3 coding DNA: TGTGCCAGCAGTCCCCGGACAGATCTCCAAGAGACCCAGTACTTC.

The rearrangement links TRBV11-1 to TRBJ2-7, with TRBD1 matching 9 bases. Germline CDR1 is SGHAT and CDR2 is FQDESV (reference sequence). The CDR3 length is 16 residues. The J segment lost 1 base and the V segment lost 5 bases, leaving 9 bases of the junction unmatched. CDR3 amino acids: CASSTPGTGRSYEQYF. The CDR3 DNA sequence: TGTGCCAGCAGCACACCCGGGACAGGGAGGTCCTACGAGCAGTACTTC. The full variable domain, with the rest looked up from reference TRBV11-1 and TRBJ2-7, is EAEVAQSPRYKITEKSQAVAFWCDPISGHATLYWYRQILGQGPELLVQFQDESVVDDSQLPKDRFSAERLKGVDSTLKIQPAELGDSAMYLCASSTPGTGRSYEQYFGPGTRLTVT.

V usage is TRBV7-2 and J usage is TRBJ1-1; 7 nucleotides line up with TRBD1. V shed 0 bases and J 0 bases; nucleotides not matched to a gene: 1. This CDR3 is built from 15 residues. Germline assignment: CDR1 SGHTA and CDR2 FQGNSA. In nucleotides, the CDR3 is TGTGCCAGCAGCTTAGCGGGACAGCTGAACACTGAAGCTTTCTTT. Translating it yields CASSLAGQLNTEAFF.